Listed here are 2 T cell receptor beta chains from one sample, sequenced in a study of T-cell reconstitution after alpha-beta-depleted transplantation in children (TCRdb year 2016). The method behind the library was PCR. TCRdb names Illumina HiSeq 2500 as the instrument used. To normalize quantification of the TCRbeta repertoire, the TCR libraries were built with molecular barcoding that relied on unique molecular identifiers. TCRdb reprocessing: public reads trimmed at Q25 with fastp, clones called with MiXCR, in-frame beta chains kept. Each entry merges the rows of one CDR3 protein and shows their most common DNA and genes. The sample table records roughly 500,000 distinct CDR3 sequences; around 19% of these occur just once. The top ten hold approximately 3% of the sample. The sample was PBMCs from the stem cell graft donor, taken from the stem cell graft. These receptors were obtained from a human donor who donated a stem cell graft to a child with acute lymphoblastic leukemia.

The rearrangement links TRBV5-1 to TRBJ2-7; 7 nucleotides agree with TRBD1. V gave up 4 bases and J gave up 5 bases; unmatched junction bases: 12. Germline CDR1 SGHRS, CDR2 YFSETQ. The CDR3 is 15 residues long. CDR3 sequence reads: CASSRTGTEVHEQYF. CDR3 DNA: TGCGCCAGCAGCCGAACCGGGACAGAAGTCCACGAGCAGTACTTC.

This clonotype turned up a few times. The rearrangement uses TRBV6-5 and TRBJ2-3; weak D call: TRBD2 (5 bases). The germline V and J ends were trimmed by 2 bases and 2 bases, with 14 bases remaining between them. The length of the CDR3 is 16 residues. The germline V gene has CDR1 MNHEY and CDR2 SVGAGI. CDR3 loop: CASSYEGTILTDTQYF. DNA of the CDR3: TGTGCCAGCAGTTACGAGGGAACGATTCTCACAGATACGCAGTATTTT.